This entry lists 10 T cell receptor beta chains sequenced from one sample in a study of long-term antiretroviral therapy in people with HIV. The assay used was immunoSEQ (version v3.0), run at survey level. Measured with immunoSEQ multiplex PCR; TCRdb has only the in-frame clones, and not every one. The data contain fewer than 25,000 clones, 80% of them singletons. This specimen was unsorted PBMCs, taken 2.9 years after starting antiretroviral therapy. These receptors were collected from a woman aged 25 to 39 with HIV.

In its sample, this clone was seen once. CDR3 region: CASSEAGAQTQYF. CDR3 nucleotides: TGTGCCAGCAGTGAAGCAGGGGCTCAGACCCAGTACTTC. The genes are TRBV2 and TRBJ2-5; perhaps TRBD1 as D (5 bases). Trimming cost V 0 bases and J 6 bases, with 8 bases left between them. The CDR3 is made up of 13 amino acids. Germline assignment: CDR1 SNHLY and CDR2 FYNNEI.

The DNA for the CDR3 is TGCGCCAGCAGCCAAGGGGACAGGGGTTACGAGCAGTACGTC. Encoded protein: CASSQGDRGYEQYV. The J gene is TRBJ2-7, the V gene TRBV4-1; 10 bases match TRBD1. Germline V lookup: CDR1 MGHRA, CDR2 YSYEKL. The CDR3 has 14 amino acids. Losses at the gene ends were 1 base for V and 4 bases for J; bases not matched to a gene: 1.

The chain couples TRBV18 to TRBJ1-2; TRBD1 matches 7 bases. The CDR3 has 13 residues. Trimming removed 4 bases from V and 6 bases from J; junction bases left unmatched: 5. Germline loops: CDR1 KGHSH, CDR2 LQKENI. CDR3 amino acids: CASSLNTGDGYTF. CDR3 nucleotide sequence: TGTGCCAGCTCACTCAATACAGGGGATGGCTACACCTTC.

The chain is built from TRBV5-8 and TRBJ1-3; possibly TRBD1 for D (5 bases). Trimming pared 0 bases from V and 4 bases from J, leaving 11 bases between. CDR3 length equals 15 residues. Germline V gene lookup returns CDR1 SGHTS and CDR2 YDEGEE. CDR3 protein: CASSLAGGPGNTIYF. The CDR3, as DNA: TGTGCCAGCAGCTTGGCCGGGGGACCGGGAAACACCATATATTTT.

The rearrangement joins TRBV6-6 to TRBJ1-5; weak D call: TRBD1 (6 bases). In germline, CDR1 is MNHNY, CDR2 SVGAGI (reference sequence). Trimming pared 6 bases from V and 6 bases from J, leaving 21 bases between. This CDR3 comprises 16 residues. The CDR3 spells CASSLLGGLVSQPQHF. CDR3 bases: TGTGCCAGCAGCCTGCTTGGGGGCTTGGTCAGTCAGCCCCAGCATTTT.

This clone has just one count. V is TRBV11-2 and J is TRBJ2-3; 13 bases match TRBD2. The V and J ends lost 0 bases and 6 bases, in that order; junction bases with no gene match: 12. This CDR3 has 19 residues. Germline CDR1 reads SGHAT; CDR2 reads FQNNGV. The CDR3 coding sequence is TGTGCCAGCAGCTTAGACGGCTATACTAGCGGGGGGGCCGTGGATACGCAGTATTTT. Translation gives CASSLDGYTSGGAVDTQYF.

The chain recombines TRBV18 with TRBJ2-4; tentatively, D is TRBD2 (5 bases). The CDR3 contains 13 residues. The germline V gene has CDR1 KGHSH and CDR2 LQKENI. V gave up 0 bases and J gave up 11 bases, with 11 bases separating them. The CDR3 region is CASSPPDLSLQYF. The CDR3 region has the DNA TGTGCCAGCTCACCACCGGACTTGTCTCTTCAGTACTTC. Full variable domain (missing parts from reference TRBV18 and TRBJ2-4): NAGVMQNPRHLVRRRGQEARLRCSPMKGHSHVYWYRQLPEEGLKFMVYLQKENIIDESGMPKERFSAEFPKEGPSILRIQQVVRGDSAAYFCASSPPDLSLQYFGAGTRLSVL.

V is TRBV5-1 and J is TRBJ1-2, with D maybe TRBD1 (5 bases). This CDR3 contains 13 residues. Trimming took off 0 bases at V and 8 bases at J, with 11 bases between the two ends. Per the germline V gene, CDR1 is SGHRS and CDR2 is YFSETQ. CDR3 region: CASSLDRFGGYTF. The CDR3 region has the DNA TGCGCCAGCAGCTTGGACAGGTTTGGGGGCTACACCTTC. Full variable domain (rest looked up from reference TRBV5-1 and TRBJ1-2): KAGVTQTPRYLIKTRGQQVTLSCSPISGHRSVSWYQQTPGQGLQFLFEYFSETQRNKGNFPGRFSGRQFSNSRSEMNVSTLELGDSALYLCASSLDRFGGYTFGSGTRLTVV.

The J gene is TRBJ2-5, the V gene TRBV2; 8 bases fit TRBD1. The length of the CDR3 is 16 residues. Per the germline V gene, CDR1 is SNHLY and CDR2 is FYNNEI. J gave up 4 bases and V 3 bases, and 10 bases lay outside the gene matches. The CDR3 DNA reads TGTGCCAGCAGTGAGCAAGACAGGGGCTTGCGAGAGACCCAGTACTTC. As protein: CASSEQDRGLRETQYF.

The CDR3: CASSLDGHPNTEAFF. In DNA, the CDR3 is TGTGCCAGCAGCTTAGACGGTCACCCGAACACTGAAGCTTTCTTT. V and J are TRBV7-9 and TRBJ1-1, with D unresolved. The V end lost 1 base, the J end lost 1 base, and 10 bases lay between the germline ends. This CDR3 comprises 15 residues. Germline lookup yields CDR1 SEHNR and CDR2 FQNEAQ (reference sequence).